The following is a T cell receptor beta chain sequence with its context. Original processing notes: Counts of nucleated cells, estimated from reference gene primer amplification, were obtained. This table comes from immunoSEQ multiplex PCR, and its TCRdb copy is limited to in-frame clones, with some not included. The V and J calls and clone size are taken from that table; D and trimming were inferred from the DNA. The repertoire holds approximately 280,000 clones, with roughly 80% as singletons. The record originates from a study of blood T cell repertoires in COVID-19. The CDR3 covers 13 residues. The V gene lost 7 bases and the J gene lost 7 bases, with 16 bases spanning the gap. Germline V gene lookup returns CDR1 LNHDA and CDR2 SQIVND (reference sequence).

This rearrangement joins TRBV19 to TRBJ2-5; a weak D match, TRBD2 (6 bases). The clonotype was recovered from a man aged 35 to 55 who had been exposed to COVID-19. Sequenced input: PBMCs or T cells enriched from blood (not recorded which). CDR3 amino acids: CASKEEGSVTQYF. DNA for the CDR3: TGTGCCAGTAAGGAGGAGGGGAGTGTGACCCAGTACTTC.